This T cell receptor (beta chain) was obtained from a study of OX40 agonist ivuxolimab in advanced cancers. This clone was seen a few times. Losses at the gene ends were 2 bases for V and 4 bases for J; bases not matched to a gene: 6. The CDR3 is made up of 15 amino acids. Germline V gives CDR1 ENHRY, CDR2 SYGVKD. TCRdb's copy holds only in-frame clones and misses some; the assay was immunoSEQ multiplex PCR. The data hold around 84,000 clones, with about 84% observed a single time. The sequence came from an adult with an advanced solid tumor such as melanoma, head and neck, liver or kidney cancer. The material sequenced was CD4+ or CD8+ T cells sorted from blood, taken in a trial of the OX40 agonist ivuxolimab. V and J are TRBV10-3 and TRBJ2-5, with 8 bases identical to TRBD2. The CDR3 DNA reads TGTGCCATCAGTGAGGGGTTAGCGGGGATAGAGACCCAGTACTTC. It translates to CAISEGLAGIETQYF.